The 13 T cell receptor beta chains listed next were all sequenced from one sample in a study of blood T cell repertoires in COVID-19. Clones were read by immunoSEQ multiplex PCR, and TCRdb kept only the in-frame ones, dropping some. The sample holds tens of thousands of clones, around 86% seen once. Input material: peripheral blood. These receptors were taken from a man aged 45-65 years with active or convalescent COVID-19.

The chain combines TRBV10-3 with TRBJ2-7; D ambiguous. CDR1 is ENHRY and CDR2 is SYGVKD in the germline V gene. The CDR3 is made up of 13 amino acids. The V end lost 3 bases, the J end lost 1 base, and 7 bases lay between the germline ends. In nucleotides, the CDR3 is TGTGCCATCAGTGATCTACAGTCCTACGAGCAGTACTTC. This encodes CAISDLQSYEQYF.

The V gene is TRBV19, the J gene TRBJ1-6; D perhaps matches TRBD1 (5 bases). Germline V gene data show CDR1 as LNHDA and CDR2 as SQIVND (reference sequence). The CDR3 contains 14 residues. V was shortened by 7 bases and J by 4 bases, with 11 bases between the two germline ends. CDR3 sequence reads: CASTVGTYNSPLHF. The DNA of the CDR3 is TGTGCCAGTACTGTCGGGACTTATAATTCACCCCTCCACTTT.

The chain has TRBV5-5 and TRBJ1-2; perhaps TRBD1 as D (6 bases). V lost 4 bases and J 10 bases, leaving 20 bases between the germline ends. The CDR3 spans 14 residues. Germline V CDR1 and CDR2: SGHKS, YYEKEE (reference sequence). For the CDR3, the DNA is TGTGCCAGCAGCCCCTCATACGGGACACCCAACTACACCTTC. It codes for CASSPSYGTPNYTF.

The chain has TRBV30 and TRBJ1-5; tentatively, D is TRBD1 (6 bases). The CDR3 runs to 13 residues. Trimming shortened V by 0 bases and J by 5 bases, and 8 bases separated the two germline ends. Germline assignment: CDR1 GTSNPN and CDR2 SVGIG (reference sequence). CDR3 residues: CAWSVTGHQPQHF. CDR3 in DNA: TGTGCCTGGAGTGTTACAGGGCATCAGCCCCAGCATTTT.

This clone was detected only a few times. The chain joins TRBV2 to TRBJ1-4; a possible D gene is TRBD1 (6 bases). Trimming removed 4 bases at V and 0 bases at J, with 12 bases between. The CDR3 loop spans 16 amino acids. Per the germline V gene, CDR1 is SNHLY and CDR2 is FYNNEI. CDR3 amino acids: CASSVDRPATNEKLFF. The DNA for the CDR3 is TGTGCCAGCAGTGTAGACAGGCCTGCAACTAATGAAAAACTGTTTTTT.

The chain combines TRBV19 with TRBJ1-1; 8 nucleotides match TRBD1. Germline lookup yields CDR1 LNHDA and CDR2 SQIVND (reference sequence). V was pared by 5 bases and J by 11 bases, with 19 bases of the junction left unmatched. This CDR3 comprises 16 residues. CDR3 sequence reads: CASSSAPGQGDRLAFF. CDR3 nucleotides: TGTGCCAGTAGTTCAGCACCAGGACAGGGTGATCGGTTGGCTTTCTTT.

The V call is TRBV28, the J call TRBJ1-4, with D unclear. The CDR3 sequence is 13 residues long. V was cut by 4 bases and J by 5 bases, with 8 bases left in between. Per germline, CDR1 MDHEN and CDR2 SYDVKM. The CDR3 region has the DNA TGTGCCAGCAGTTCTACGATGAATGAAAAACTGTTTTTT. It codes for CASSSTMNEKLFF.

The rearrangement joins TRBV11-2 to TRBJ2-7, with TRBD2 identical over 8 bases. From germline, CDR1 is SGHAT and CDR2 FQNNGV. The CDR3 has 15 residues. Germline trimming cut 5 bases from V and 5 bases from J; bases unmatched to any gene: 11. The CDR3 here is CASSLTDGGLDEQYF. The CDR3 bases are TGTGCCAGCAGCCTGACCGACGGGGGACTAGACGAGCAGTACTTC.

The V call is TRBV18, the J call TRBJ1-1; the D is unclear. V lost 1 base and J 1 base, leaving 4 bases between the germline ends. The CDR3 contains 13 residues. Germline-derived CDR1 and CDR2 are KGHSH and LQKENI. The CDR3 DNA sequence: TGTGCCAGCTCACCACGGCAGAACACTGAAGCTTTCTTT. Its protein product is CASSPRQNTEAFF.

The CDR3, as DNA: TGTGCCAGCAGCTTCAGACCTCGGACTAGCGGGGACACAGATACGCAGTATTTT. Amino acids: CASSFRPRTSGDTDTQYF. The chain links TRBV7-7 to TRBJ2-3; 12 bases fit TRBD2. The J segment lost 2 bases and the V segment lost 3 bases, leaving 9 bases of the junction unmatched. The CDR3 consists of 18 residues. Germline loops: CDR1 SSHAT, CDR2 FNYEAQ (reference sequence).

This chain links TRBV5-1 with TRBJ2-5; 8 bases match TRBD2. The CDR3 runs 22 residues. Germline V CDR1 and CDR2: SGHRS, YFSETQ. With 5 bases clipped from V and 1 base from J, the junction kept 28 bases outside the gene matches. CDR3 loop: CASRTLLPLGLVGGWVQETQYF. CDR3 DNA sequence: TGCGCCAGCAGAACCCTTCTCCCCCTGGGACTAGTTGGGGGGTGGGTCCAAGAGACCCAGTACTTC. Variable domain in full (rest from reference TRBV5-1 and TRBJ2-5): KAGVTQTPRYLIKTRGQQVTLSCSPISGHRSVSWYQQTPGQGLQFLFEYFSETQRNKGNFPGRFSGRQFSNSRSEMNVSTLELGDSALYLCASRTLLPLGLVGGWVQETQYFGPGTRLLVL.

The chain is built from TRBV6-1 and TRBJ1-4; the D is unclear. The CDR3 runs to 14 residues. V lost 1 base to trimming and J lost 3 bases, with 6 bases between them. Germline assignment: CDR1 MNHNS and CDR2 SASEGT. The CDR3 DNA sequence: TGTGCCAGCAGTGAAGGAAGAGCTAATGAAAAACTGTTTTTT. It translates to CASSEGRANEKLFF.

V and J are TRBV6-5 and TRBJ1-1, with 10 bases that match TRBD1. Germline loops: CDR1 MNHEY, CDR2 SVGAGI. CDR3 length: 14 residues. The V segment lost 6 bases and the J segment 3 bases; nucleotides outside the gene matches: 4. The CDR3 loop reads CASRRTGGYTEAFF. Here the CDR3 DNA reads TGTGCCAGCAGGCGGACAGGGGGGTACACTGAAGCTTTCTTT.